This T cell receptor beta chain emerged from a study of spatial heterogeneity in lung cancer. Study summary: The library had UMIs, and each TCR and UMI pair averaged more than ten raw reads.

TCRdb recomputed calls from the 5' RACE reads with MiXCR, one row per CDR3 protein. The sample lists 20,000 to 25,000 distinct CDR3 sequences; about 4.5% were seen once. Time point given: sample taken at primary tumor resection. Whole RNA came from tumor, nontumor lung or frozen PBMC and was sequenced without being sorted. Samples were obtained from approximately 72 donors, all untreated early-stage non-small cell lung cancer patients. The CDR3 length is 13 residues. CDR1 and CDR2 from the germline V gene are LGHNT and FRNRAP. The ends were cut back, 5 bases at V and 6 bases at J, with 14 bases in the middle. This clonotype has only a few counts.

This receptor was taken from a male donor with early-stage non-small cell lung cancer. The sequencing here drew on PBMCs, taken at surgery. This chain links TRBV12-5 with TRBJ2-7; tentative D call: TRBD1 (5 bases). CDR3 residues: CASGPTVAGEQYF. The CDR3 region has the DNA TGTGCTAGTGGTCCGACAGTAGCTGGCGAGCAGTACTTC.